Listed below are T cell receptor beta chains from one sample, sequenced in a study of T cell changes during pregnancy in multiple sclerosis. Method: immunoSEQ multiplex PCR; TCRdb's copy keeps in-frame clones and lacks some. The sample lists about 77,000 clones; more than 85% were seen once. The source material was peripheral blood, sampled after pregnancy. Receptor source: a female donor in good health, enrolled as a control in a pregnancy study. Both conserved end residues are part of each CDR3. The D gene is left open where the match is weak. A clone size is listed for some rows: how often the clone was seen (once, few, many), or a class if it is expanded.

clone_size d_call j_call v_call cdr3_aa cdr3_nt
. . TRBJ1-2 TRBV7-9 CASSSRVFYGYTF TGTGCCAGCAGCTCCAGGGTTTTCTATGGCTACACCTTC
once TRBD2 TRBJ2-3 TRBV13 CASSTTSGGVDTQYF TGTGCCAGCAGCACGACTAGCGGGGGGGTGGATACGCAGTATTTT
. TRBD1 TRBJ2-7 TRBV4-3 CASSQGTGSLSEQYF TGCGCCAGCAGCCAAGGGACAGGGTCTCTCAGCGAGCAGTACTTC
. . TRBJ2-4 TRBV5-1 CASKPYYELAKNIQYF TGCGCCAGCAAGCCCTACTATGAGCTAGCCAAAAACATTCAGTACTTC
. TRBD1 TRBJ1-1 TRBV19 CASRPKRQGNTEAFF TGTGCCAGTAGACCAAAACGACAGGGGAACACTGAAGCTTTCTTT
. TRBD2 TRBJ2-3 TRBV27 CASSPLGLAGGPSHTDTQYF TGTGCCAGCAGTCCCCTCGGCCTTGCGGGAGGGCCTTCACACACAGATACGCAGTATTTT
. . TRBJ1-2 TRBV9 CASSVIGETGYTF TGTGCCAGCAGCGTAATCGGGGAGACTGGCTACACCTTC
. . TRBJ2-7 TRBV30 CAWRNRSLASYEQYF TGTGCCTGGAGAAACCGCTCACTAGCCTCCTACGAGCAGTACTTC
. TRBD1 TRBJ2-7 TRBV10-3 CAISESKVRTGNYEQYF TGTGCCATCAGTGAGTCGAAGGTCCGGACAGGGAACTACGAGCAGTACTTC
. . TRBJ2-7 TRBV4-2 CASSRNGGVTYEQYF TGTGCCAGCAGCCGGAACGGGGGAGTAACCTACGAGCAGTACTTC
. TRBD1 TRBJ2-3 TRBV5-6 CASSSNRDRITDTQYF TGTGCCAGCAGTTCCAACCGGGACAGGATCACAGATACGCAGTATTTT
. . TRBJ2-1 TRBV27 CASSLSLYNEQFF TGTGCCAGCAGTTTATCCCTCTACAATGAGCAGTTCTTC
. . TRBJ2-1 TRBV5-6 CASSLLGGRDYNEQFF TGTGCCAGCAGCTTGTTAGGGGGACGGGACTACAATGAGCAGTTCTTC
. . TRBJ2-2 TRBV4-3 CASRTFTGELFF TGCGCCAGCAGAACATTCACCGGGGAGCTGTTTTTT
. . TRBJ1-2 TRBV19 CASSAGGYGYTF TGTGCCAGTAGTGCGGGAGGTTATGGCTACACCTTC
. TRBD1 TRBJ1-2 TRBV5-4 CASSLAQGAGYTF TGTGCCAGCAGCTTAGCGCAGGGGGCTGGCTACACCTTC
. . TRBJ2-5 TRBV27 CASSFKRAFQETQYF TGTGCCAGCAGTTTTAAGAGGGCCTTCCAAGAGACCCAGTACTTC
. . TRBJ2-1 TRBV6-5 CASSYSSGTYNEQFF TGTGCCAGCAGTTACTCCTCGGGGACCTACAATGAGCAGTTCTTC
. TRBD2 TRBJ2-7 TRBV18 CASSPTVMGGGAYEQYF TGTGCCAGCTCGCCCACGGTGATGGGCGGGGGGGCCTACGAGCAGTACTTC
. . TRBJ1-6 TRBV6-1 CASRGTQNSPLHF TGTGCCAGCAGGGGGACACAAAATTCACCCCTCCACTTT
. TRBD2 TRBJ2-7 TRBV5-1 CASSPGTSGGLYEQYF TGCGCCAGCAGCCCGGGGACTAGCGGGGGGCTCTACGAGCAGTACTTC
. . TRBJ2-1 TRBV6-1 CASRETYRPNEQFF TGTGCCAGCAGGGAGACTTATAGACCCAATGAGCAGTTCTTC
once TRBD1 TRBJ2-1 TRBV30 CACLTPGTGVHNEQFF TGTGCCTGCCTTACCCCCGGGACAGGGGTCCACAATGAGCAGTTCTTC
. . TRBJ1-4 TRBV5-4 CASSFEVGKATNEKLFF TGTGCCAGCAGCTTTGAAGTGGGCAAGGCAACTAATGAAAAACTGTTTTTT
. . TRBJ1-2 TRBV6-5 CASSTTTELNYGYTF TGTGCCAGCAGTACCACGACAGAACTTAACTATGGCTACACCTTC
. TRBD2 TRBJ2-1 TRBV19 CASSTGGGLENEQFF TGTGCCAGTAGTACGGGCGGGGGGTTGGAAAATGAGCAGTTCTTC
. . TRBJ1-2 TRBV7-2 CASSLDGTAYGYTF TGTGCCAGCAGCTTAGACGGTACAGCCTATGGCTACACCTTC
. . TRBJ1-3 TRBV30 CAWGGVTGNTIYF TGTGCCTGGGGAGGCGTAACTGGAAACACCATATATTTT
. TRBD1 TRBJ1-1 TRBV5-1 CASRRSGGYTEAFF TGCGCCAGCAGAAGGTCAGGGGGTTACACTGAAGCTTTCTTT
. . TRBJ1-1 TRBV5-8 CASSLGTVKLAEAFF TGTGCCAGCAGCCTGGGTACGGTTAAGTTAGCTGAAGCTTTCTTT
. . TRBJ2-5 TRBV2 CASRADSQETQYF TGTGCCAGCAGAGCGGACAGTCAAGAGACCCAGTACTTC
. . TRBJ1-5 TRBV29-1 CSVEIGAGEPQHF TGCAGCGTTGAAATCGGTGCGGGTGAGCCCCAGCATTTT